Listed below are T cell receptor beta chains from one sample, sequenced in a study of blood T cell repertoires in COVID-19. The method was immunoSEQ multiplex PCR; TCRdb's version includes in-frame clones alone and lacks a portion of them. The data contain about 120,000 clones, almost 85% of them singletons. What was sequenced was peripheral blood. The receptors here all came from a man between 65 and 85 years old with active or convalescent COVID-19. Both conserved end residues are part of each CDR3. Each record gives: V gene, J gene, D gene, clone size, CDR3 protein, CDR3 DNA. The D gene is left open where the match is weak. Clone size is not always given. Where it is, it says once, few, many or a class for expanded clones.

>TRBV5-4|TRBJ1-2|.|once
CASSLRGNYGYTF
TGTGCCAGCAGCCTTAGGGGGAACTATGGCTACACCTTC
>TRBV2|TRBJ2-5|.|.
CASIGRSGAQYF
TGTGCCAGCATCGGCAGGTCAGGGGCCCAGTACTTC
>TRBV5-6|TRBJ1-2|.|.
CASSLDRPSYGYTF
TGTGCCAGCAGCTTGGACAGGCCATCCTATGGCTACACCTTC
>TRBV29-1|TRBJ1-2|.|.
CSVGKGLNYGYTF
TGCAGCGTTGGAAAGGGGCTTAACTATGGCTACACCTTC
>TRBV7-2|TRBJ2-5|TRBD2|.
CASSLASSGGQETQYF
TGTGCCAGCAGCTTAGCGTCTAGCGGGGGGCAAGAGACCCAGTACTTC
>TRBV6-5|TRBJ2-2|TRBD2|.
CASSPGTSVPGELFF
TGTGCCAGCAGTCCCGGGACTAGCGTCCCCGGGGAGCTGTTTTTT
>TRBV18|TRBJ1-3|.|.
CASSPSQGNTIYF
TGTGCCAGCTCACCATCTCAGGGAAACACCATATATTTT
>TRBV18|TRBJ1-5|.|.
CASSPLPGKGSNQPQHF
TGTGCCAGCTCACCCCTTCCAGGGAAAGGCAGCAATCAGCCCCAGCATTTT
>TRBV27|TRBJ2-1|TRBD1|.
CASSSPGGQGFNEQFF
TGTGCCAGCAGTTCCCCGGGAGGACAGGGGTTTAATGAGCAGTTCTTC
>TRBV5-1|TRBJ1-2|TRBD1|.
CASGLNRGREGYTF
TGCGCCAGCGGCCTAAACAGGGGGCGCGAGGGCTACACCTTC
>TRBV18|TRBJ2-6|TRBD1|.
CASSGDRNPSGANVLTF
TGTGCCAGCTCCGGGGACAGGAACCCCTCTGGGGCCAACGTCCTGACTTTC
>TRBV4-1|TRBJ2-7|TRBD1|.
CASSEAGTGGYEQYF
TGCGCCAGCAGTGAGGCCGGGACAGGGGGCTACGAGCAGTACTTC
>TRBV2|TRBJ1-6|TRBD1|.
CASSLTGTGVDSPLHF
TGTGCCAGCAGTCTAACCGGGACAGGGGTGGATTCACCCCTCCACTTT
>TRBV28|TRBJ2-7|TRBD2|.
CASSLTSGRADIPYEQYF
TGTGCCAGCAGTTTGACTAGCGGGAGGGCCGACATTCCCTACGAGCAGTACTTC
>TRBV5-4|TRBJ2-1|.|.
CASTPESSSYNEQFF
TGTGCCAGCACCCCGGAGTCGAGCTCCTACAATGAGCAGTTCTTC
>TRBV6-5|TRBJ1-2|.|.
CASSGALTGTGYTF
TGTGCCAGCAGCGGCGCCCTTACAGGGACTGGCTACACCTTC
>TRBV28|TRBJ1-5|.|.
CASRPGYYDSNQPQHF
TGTGCCAGCAGACCCGGCTACTACGACAGCAATCAGCCCCAGCATTTT
>TRBV7-9|TRBJ2-5|.|.
CASSPTGSPQETQYF
TGTGCCAGCAGCCCCACCGGGAGCCCCCAAGAGACCCAGTACTTC
>TRBV30|TRBJ2-3|TRBD2|.
CAWIDVPLLMLAENTDTQYF
TGTGCCTGGATCGATGTACCGCTGCTAATGCTAGCGGAAAACACAGATACGCAGTATTTT
>TRBV4-2|TRBJ2-1|TRBD2|.
CASSQRLPGTSGAYSYNEQFF
TGTGCCAGCAGCCAGAGACTACCCGGGACTAGCGGGGCCTACTCCTACAATGAGCAGTTCTTC
>TRBV6-2/TRBV6-3|TRBJ2-7|.|.
CASSGDTSYEQYF
TGTGCCAGCAGTGGCGACACTTCCTACGAGCAGTACTTC
>TRBV5-5|TRBJ1-3|.|.
CASRLDLGNTIYF
TGTGCCAGCAGATTGGATCTGGGAAACACCATATATTTT
>TRBV5-1|TRBJ2-1|TRBD1|.
CASSLGTGQNEQFF
TGCGCCAGCAGCCTCGGGACAGGGCAGAATGAGCAGTTCTTC
>TRBV10-3|TRBJ1-5|TRBD1|.
CAISDREFGQPQHF
TGTGCCATCAGCGACAGGGAATTTGGTCAGCCCCAGCATTTT
>TRBV5-6|TRBJ1-1|.|.
CASSLGGSTEAFF
TGTGCCAGCAGCTTAGGGGGAAGCACTGAAGCTTTCTTT
>TRBV2|TRBJ1-2|.|once
CASSESFAEGYGYTF
TGTGCCAGCAGTGAGTCGTTTGCGGAGGGCTATGGCTACACCTTC
>TRBV11-3|TRBJ1-2|TRBD1|.
CASSPGQGGFGGYTF
TGTGCCAGCAGCCCGGGACAGGGGGGCTTCGGAGGCTACACCTTC
>TRBV18|TRBJ2-3|TRBD1|.
CASSPRQGARADTQYF
TGTGCCAGCTCACCTAGACAGGGGGCGCGGGCAGATACGCAGTATTTT
>TRBV3-1/TRBV3-2|TRBJ1-1|TRBD1|.
CASSHGTVNTEAFF
TGTGCCAGCAGCCACGGGACAGTGAACACTGAAGCTTTCTTT
>TRBV5-1|TRBJ2-3|TRBD1|.
CASSLFGGQGRTDTQYF
TGCGCCAGCAGCTTATTTGGGGGACAGGGCCGCACAGATACGCAGTATTTT
>TRBV2|TRBJ2-7|.|.
CASSVEGSPYEQYF
TGTGCCAGCAGTGTAGAGGGTTCGCCCTACGAGCAGTACTTC
>TRBV3-1/TRBV3-2|TRBJ2-5|TRBD1|.
CASSQLTGNYQETQYF
TGTGCCAGCAGCCAATTGACAGGGAATTACCAAGAGACCCAGTACTTC
>TRBV7-2|TRBJ1-4|TRBD1|.
CASSLRGPTGVEKLFF
TGTGCCAGCAGCTTAAGGGGCCCGACAGGGGTTGAAAAACTGTTTTTT
>TRBV7-2|TRBJ1-4|TRBD1|.
CASSLGTTDRGGEKLFF
TGTGCCAGCAGCTTAGGAACCACGGACAGGGGAGGAGAAAAACTGTTTTTT
>TRBV7-2|TRBJ2-7|TRBD2|.
CASSLALTGGSYEQYF
TGTGCCAGCAGCTTAGCGCTCACGGGAGGGTCCTACGAGCAGTACTTC
>TRBV19|TRBJ1-5|TRBD1|.
CASLGTGNQPQHF
TGTGCCAGTCTCGGGACAGGCAATCAGCCCCAGCATTTT
>TRBV10-3|TRBJ2-1|TRBD2|.
CATGAIAGGPEQFF
TGTGCCACTGGGGCCATAGCGGGAGGGCCTGAGCAGTTCTTC
>TRBV5-5|TRBJ2-3|.|.
CASSWFGGTQYF
TGTGCCAGCAGCTGGTTCGGCGGTACGCAGTATTTT
>TRBV19|TRBJ1-2|TRBD1|.
CASHESTGAGGYTF
TGTGCCAGTCATGAATCCACAGGGGCGGGTGGCTACACCTTC
>TRBV27|TRBJ1-1|TRBD1|.
CASRRRRQGMNTEAFF
TGTGCCAGCAGACGACGCAGACAGGGGATGAACACTGAAGCTTTCTTT
>TRBV6-4|TRBJ2-3|.|.
CASSDNRATDTQYF
TGTGCCAGCAGTGACAACAGGGCTACAGATACGCAGTATTTT